Listed below are T cell receptor beta chains from one sample, sequenced in a study of shared clonotypes between healthy human individuals. Some clones are missing from TCRdb's copy, which holds only in-frame ones; the method was immunoSEQ multiplex PCR. Of approximately 2.5 million clones listed, around nine tenths are singletons. What was sequenced was naive CD4+ T cells sorted from blood. The receptors stem from a man aged 18 to 29 in good health. The CDR3 runs from the conserved cysteine through the conserved F or W. A D gene is named only where the DNA matches it firmly. The size field is filled for only some rows; it gives once, few, many or a size class.

D: .
J: TRBJ2-7
V: TRBV14
size: .
DNA: TGTGCCAGCAGCGGTGCCTACGAGCAGTACTTC
CDR3: CASSGAYEQYF

D: TRBD2
J: TRBJ2-7
V: TRBV5-1
size: .
DNA: TGCGCCAGCAGCTATAGCGGGGGGGACACCTACGAGCAGTACTTC
CDR3: CASSYSGGDTYEQYF

D: .
J: TRBJ2-5
V: TRBV6-4
size: once
DNA: TGTGCCAGCAGGCGGGGCCTAAATCGGTCCGAAGAGACCCAGTACTTC
CDR3: CASRRGLNRSEETQYF

D: TRBD1
J: TRBJ1-2
V: TRBV30
size: .
DNA: TGTGCCTGGAATCGGGACTCGACTGGGACAGGGTGGCACTATGGCTACACCTTC
CDR3: CAWNRDSTGTGWHYGYTF

D: .
J: TRBJ1-1
V: TRBV6-1
size: .
DNA: TGTGCCAGCAACCGACAGATAAACACTGAAGCTTTCTTT
CDR3: CASNRQINTEAFF

D: .
J: TRBJ2-7
V: TRBV7-2
size: .
DNA: TGTGCCAGCAGCCTAGTGACAGGTTCCTACGAGCAGTACTTC
CDR3: CASSLVTGSYEQYF

D: .
J: TRBJ2-5
V: TRBV28
size: .
DNA: TGTGCCAGCAGTCCCCGTGGGTTGAGTGAGACCCAGTACTTC
CDR3: CASSPRGLSETQYF

D: .
J: TRBJ1-1
V: TRBV10-2
size: .
DNA: TGCGCCAGCAGGGAGGCGCCGGGACACATAACCCCGGAAGCTTTCTTT
CDR3: CASREAPGHITPEAFF

D: .
J: TRBJ1-1
V: TRBV29-1
size: .
DNA: TGCAGCGGCAGGGTGAACACTGAAGCTTTCTTT
CDR3: CSGRVNTEAFF

D: TRBD1
J: TRBJ1-5
V: TRBV28
size: .
DNA: TGTGCCAGCAGTTTCCGGGACAGGGGCGGCAATCAGCCCCAGCATTTT
CDR3: CASSFRDRGGNQPQHF

D: .
J: TRBJ2-5
V: TRBV7-9
size: .
DNA: TGTGCCAGCAGCTTCCCGGGGGGGACAGGCGCCCAAGAGACCCAGTACTTC
CDR3: CASSFPGGTGAQETQYF

D: .
J: TRBJ2-7
V: TRBV6-1
size: .
DNA: TGTGCCAGCAGTTTTAGCTACGAGCAGTACTTC
CDR3: CASSFSYEQYF

D: .
J: TRBJ2-1
V: TRBV7-9
size: .
DNA: TGTGCCAGCAGTTTCCAGAAAGGGCCTTACAATGAGCAGTTCTTC
CDR3: CASSFQKGPYNEQFF

D: .
J: TRBJ2-7
V: TRBV7-3
size: .
DNA: TGTGCCAGCAGCTTGGGGAGGGGGAGGCTCGCCTACGAGCAGTACTTC
CDR3: CASSLGRGRLAYEQYF

D: TRBD1
J: TRBJ2-3
V: TRBV5-6
size: once
DNA: TGTGCCAGCAGGCTGGGACAGTACACCGCAGATACGCAGTATTTT
CDR3: CASRLGQYTADTQYF

D: TRBD2
J: TRBJ2-3
V: TRBV6-5
size: .
DNA: TGTGCCAGCAGTCCGCTAGCGGGAGGAACGGATACGCAGTATTTT
CDR3: CASSPLAGGTDTQYF

D: .
J: TRBJ1-3
V: TRBV6-6
size: .
DNA: TGTGCCAGCAGCACAGGGATTTCTGGAAACACCATATATTTT
CDR3: CASSTGISGNTIYF

D: TRBD1
J: TRBJ1-1
V: TRBV30
size: .
DNA: TGTGCCTGGACCAAGGGGGCGGGGACCGAGGCTTTCTTT
CDR3: CAWTKGAGTEAFF

D: .
J: TRBJ1-5
V: TRBV2
size: .
DNA: TGTGCCAGCAAACCGCGGTCCGGATCAGATCAGCCCCAGCATTTT
CDR3: CASKPRSGSDQPQHF

D: .
J: TRBJ2-7
V: TRBV4-2
size: .
DNA: TGTGCCAGCAGCCAAGATACCGGGGCATTAGCCTACGAGCAGTACTTC
CDR3: CASSQDTGALAYEQYF

D: .
J: TRBJ2-1
V: TRBV27
size: once
DNA: TGTGCCACCCGGACAGTCCAAAGTGAGCAGTTCTTC
CDR3: CATRTVQSEQFF

D: TRBD1
J: TRBJ2-2
V: TRBV5-1
size: .
DNA: TGCGCCAGCAGCACCACAGGGGGAATAGGCGGGGAGCTGTTTTTT
CDR3: CASSTTGGIGGELFF

D: .
J: TRBJ1-2
V: TRBV6-1
size: once
DNA: TGTGCCAGCAAACGGGAACAGTCAGCTAACTATGGCTACACCTTC
CDR3: CASKREQSANYGYTF

D: TRBD1
J: TRBJ2-7
V: TRBV19
size: .
DNA: TGTGCCAGTTCTCGACAGGGGAGCTCCTACGAGCAGTACTTC
CDR3: CASSRQGSSYEQYF

D: .
J: TRBJ1-2
V: TRBV29-1
size: .
DNA: TGCAGCGGGGGGGGAAACTATGGCTACACCTTC
CDR3: CSGGGNYGYTF

D: TRBD2
J: TRBJ2-2
V: TRBV11-3
size: .
DNA: TGTGCCAGCGGACTAGCGGGGTACACCGGGGAGCTGTTTTTT
CDR3: CASGLAGYTGELFF

D: TRBD1
J: TRBJ2-7
V: TRBV2
size: .
DNA: TGTGCCAGCAGTGAAGGGGGACAGGGGGCCTTCGAGCAGTACTTC
CDR3: CASSEGGQGAFEQYF